The present T cell receptor (beta chain) was sequenced within a study of blood T cell repertoires in COVID-19. TCRdb's copy holds only in-frame clones and misses some; the assay was immunoSEQ multiplex PCR. The table shows about 250,000 clones, with almost 85% occurring only once. From germline, CDR1 is SGHVS and CDR2 FQNEAQ. V lost 0 bases to trimming and J lost 6 bases, with 14 bases between them. There are 15 residues in the CDR3. The specimen sequenced was PBMCs or T cells enriched from blood (not recorded which). V usage is TRBV7-8 and J usage is TRBJ1-2; a possible D gene is TRBD1 (5 bases). The receptor was isolated from a woman aged 45-65 years with acute COVID-19. CDR3 region: CASSLALGGGNGYTF. The DNA for the CDR3 is TGTGCCAGCAGCTTAGCCCTCGGGGGGGGGAATGGCTACACCTTC.